This passage covers 22 T cell receptor beta chains from one sample sequenced in a study of vaccination effects on CD4 cells after COVID-19. Profiled with immunoSEQ multiplex PCR; TCRdb holds only in-frame clones, not every one. The sample carries about 73,000 clones, 78% recorded once. The antigens these receptors bind are not known. With the ViraFEST assay, the study expanded antigen-specific CD4+ T cells using viral peptide pools, then sequenced them. Cultured cells yielded isolated CD4+ T cells after less than 11 days. The study found no prior SARS-CoV-2 infection in the vaccine recipients, who tested negative for nucleocapsid antibodies. The sample consisted of CD4+ T cells from PBMCs cultured with SARS-CoV-2 spike peptides, taken before COVID-19 vaccination. These receptors came from a human donor who received a COVID-19 vaccine.

The chain carries TRBV28 and TRBJ1-5; weak D call: TRBD1 (6 bases). Germline CDR1 MDHEN, CDR2 SYDVKM. The CDR3 has 15 residues. V was cut by 6 bases and J by 3 bases, with 15 bases left in between. CDR3 residues: CASRGTGQINQPQHF. The CDR3 DNA reads as TGTGCCAGCAGGGGTACGGGACAAATCAATCAGCCCCAGCATTTT.

The table lists this clone with a count of one. This sequence joins TRBV19 and TRBJ2-3; 12 nucleotides line up with TRBD2. Germline CDR1 LNHDA, CDR2 SQIVND (reference sequence). V gave up 6 bases and J gave up 2 bases; unmatched junction bases: 6. The CDR3 loop spans 16 amino acids. CDR3 residues: CASSPLAGGITDTQYF. The DNA of the CDR3 is TGTGCCAGTAGCCCACTAGCGGGGGGTATCACAGATACGCAGTATTTT.

The chain employs TRBV5-1 and TRBJ2-1, with TRBD2 as a possible D gene (5 bases). Germline CDR1 reads SGHRS; CDR2 reads YFSETQ. CDR3 size: 13 residues. Trimming removed 1 base at V and 8 bases at J, with 10 bases between. The CDR3 bases are TGCGCCAGCAGCTTGATGGACTTCGATGAGCAGTTCTTC. Amino acid sequence: CASSLMDFDEQFF.

The chain has TRBV5-1 and TRBJ2-5; 8 bases line up with TRBD1. Per the germline V gene, CDR1 is SGHRS and CDR2 is YFSETQ. V lost 1 base to trimming and J lost 2 bases; unmatched junction nucleotides: 7. CDR3 size: 16 residues. CDR3 sequence: CASSLLGRGQQETQYF. In DNA form, the CDR3 reads TGCGCCAGCAGCTTGTTGGGCAGGGGGCAACAAGAGACCCAGTACTTC.

This sequence joins TRBV5-1 and TRBJ1-2; 11 nucleotides agree with TRBD1. In germline, CDR1 is SGHRS, CDR2 YFSETQ. This CDR3 is 14 amino acids long. After removal of 4 bases from V and 8 bases from J, the junction contained 7 bases not matched to a gene. CDR3 in amino acids: CASSQGQGAGGYTF. DNA for the CDR3: TGCGCCAGCAGCCAAGGACAGGGGGCAGGGGGCTACACCTTC.

This clone has a handful of counts. The chain links TRBV4-1 to TRBJ1-6; D not resolved. The CDR3 has 14 residues. CDR1 is MGHRA and CDR2 is YSYEKL in the germline V gene. Trimming shortened V by 4 bases and J by 10 bases, and 14 bases separated the two germline ends. The CDR3 nucleotides read TGCGCCAGCAGCCCGCCTCTTCAGACCTCACCCCTCCACTTT. Protein sequence: CASSPPLQTSPLHF.

The CDR3 nucleotides are TGTGCCAGTAGCAAAACCGGGGCAGCATCGAACACTGAAGCTTTCTTT. This codes for CASSKTGAASNTEAFF. This rearrangement joins TRBV19 to TRBJ1-1, with a tentative D call TRBD1 (5 bases). This CDR3 spans 16 amino acids. Between the trimmed V and J ends, which lost 6 bases and 1 base, there was a span of 18 bases. Germline loops: CDR1 LNHDA, CDR2 SQIVND (reference sequence).

This clone appeared once. The chain employs TRBV7-9 and TRBJ2-3; possible D gene TRBD1, 6 bases. This CDR3 has 20 amino acids. Trimming shortened V by 5 bases and J by 0 bases, and 27 bases separated the two germline ends. The germline V gene encodes CDR1 SEHNR and CDR2 FQNEAQ (reference sequence). The chain's CDR3 is CASSTEHRDKGAFSTDTQYF. The CDR3 bases are TGTGCCAGCAGCACAGAACACCGGGACAAGGGAGCCTTTAGCACAGATACGCAGTATTTT. The entire variable domain, with the rest obtained from reference TRBV7-9 and TRBJ2-3, is as follows: DTGVSQNPRHKITKRGQNVTFRCDPISEHNRLYWYRQTLGQGPEFLTYFQNEAQLEKSRLLSDRFSAERPKGSFSTLEIQRTEQGDSAMYLCASSTEHRDKGAFSTDTQYFGPGTRLTVL.

V and J are TRBV11-3 and TRBJ2-1; D tentatively reads TRBD1 or TRBD2 (5 bases each). V lost 0 bases and J lost 6, with 12 bases in between. Germline V lookup: CDR1 SGHNT, CDR2 YENEEA. The CDR3 contains 15 residues. CDR3 protein: CASSLEGTVGNEQFF. CDR3 DNA: TGTGCCAGCAGCTTAGAGGGGACGGTGGGCAATGAGCAGTTCTTC. The complete variable domain, with remaining parts taken from reference TRBV11-3 and TRBJ2-1, reads EAGVVQSPRYKIIEKKQPVAFWCNPISGHNTLYWYLQNLGQGPELLIRYENEEAVDDSQLPKDRFSAERLKGVDSTLKIQPAELGDSAVYLCASSLEGTVGNEQFFGPGTRLTVL.

This sequence joins TRBV7-8 and TRBJ1-2; the match to TRBD1 covers 7 bases. J was trimmed by 8 bases and V by 3 bases; bases with no gene match: 9. The CDR3 totals 14 residues. Per the germline V gene, CDR1 is SGHVS and CDR2 is FQNEAQ. CDR3 in DNA: TGTGCCAGCAGCTTGTTACAGGGGTCGCAGGGCTACACCTTC. It is translated as CASSLLQGSQGYTF.

V usage is TRBV5-1 and J usage is TRBJ2-3; the match to TRBD2 covers 12 bases. The V and J ends lost 0 bases and 4 bases, in that order; junction bases with no gene match: 9. The CDR3 is 18 amino acids. The V gene's germline CDR1 is SGHRS and CDR2 YFSETQ. This CDR3 is CASSLARTSSGGADTQYF. Here the CDR3 DNA reads TGCGCCAGCAGCTTGGCCAGGACGTCTAGCGGGGGGGCAGATACGCAGTATTTT. The full variable domain, in which reference TRBV5-1 and TRBJ2-3 provide the parts outside the CDR3, is KAGVTQTPRYLIKTRGQQVTLSCSPISGHRSVSWYQQTPGQGLQFLFEYFSETQRNKGNFPGRFSGRQFSNSRSEMNVSTLELGDSALYLCASSLARTSSGGADTQYFGPGTRLTVL.

V and J are TRBV28 and TRBJ2-7; 8 nucleotides line up with TRBD2. J lost 3 bases, V lost 7 bases, and 14 bases had no gene match. CDR1 is MDHEN and CDR2 is SYDVKM in the germline V gene. The CDR3 runs 16 residues. The CDR3 loop is CASTSGGRGKNYEQYV. CDR3 coding DNA: TGTGCCAGCACCTCGGGGGGGCGGGGAAAAAACTACGAGCAGTACGTC.

This clone has a single count. This rearrangement joins TRBV27 to TRBJ1-1; tentatively, D is TRBD1 (5 bases). Germline lookup yields CDR1 MNHEY and CDR2 SMNVEV (reference sequence). V lost 5 bases and J lost 0, with 19 bases in between. The CDR3 runs 17 residues. In DNA, the CDR3 is TGTGCCAGCAGTAAAACCCAGAGGGGCCCAATGAACACTGAAGCTTTCTTT. Translation gives CASSKTQRGPMNTEAFF.

For the CDR3, the DNA is TGTGCCAGCAGCTTCCCGGGACGTATGCAAGAGACCCAGTACTTC. It codes for CASSFPGRMQETQYF. The rearrangement uses TRBV11-2 and TRBJ2-5; D possibly matches TRBD1 or TRBD2 (5 bases each). Germline V gene lookup returns CDR1 SGHAT and CDR2 FQNNGV. The CDR3 is 15 residues long. V was shortened by 3 bases and J by 2 bases, with 13 bases between the two germline ends.

The V gene is TRBV7-9, the J gene TRBJ2-5, with D maybe TRBD2 (6 bases). CDR1 SEHNR and CDR2 FQNEAQ come from the germline V gene (reference sequence). V was cut by 3 bases and J by 5 bases, with 10 bases left in between. The CDR3 is made up of 13 amino acids. In DNA, the CDR3 is TGTGCCAGCAGCTTTCTAGCGTCGGAGACCCAGTACTTC. Protein product: CASSFLASETQYF.

The chain couples TRBV5-1 to TRBJ2-2, with D perhaps assigned TRBD1 or TRBD2 (6 bases each). Trimming took 0 bases from V and 6 from J, leaving 9 bases between them. Germline V CDR1 and CDR2: SGHRS, YFSETQ. CDR3 length: 14 amino acids. This chain's CDR3 is CASSLEGGAGELFF. The CDR3 DNA reads as TGCGCCAGCAGCTTGGAGGGGGGCGCCGGGGAGCTGTTTTTT.

The V call is TRBV18, the J call TRBJ2-5, with 8 bases identical to TRBD1. The CDR3 runs to 14 residues. From germline, CDR1 is KGHSH and CDR2 LQKENI. The junction had 3 bases not matched to a gene; V was cut back by 5 bases and J by 1 base. In DNA, the CDR3 is TGTGCCAGCTCAGCACAGGGGGGCCAAGAGACCCAGTACTTC. Translation: CASSAQGGQETQYF.

This clone has only one observation. V gene TRBV27 combines with J gene TRBJ2-4; D gene uncertain. The CDR3 spans 16 residues. V was clipped by 3 bases and J by 0 bases, with 12 bases between them. Germline CDR1 MNHEY, CDR2 SMNVEV (reference sequence). The DNA for the CDR3 is TGTGCCAGCAGTTTTGCTAGTCGCCTAGCCAAAAACATTCAGTACTTC. This codes for CASSFASRLAKNIQYF.

This sequence joins TRBV5-1 and TRBJ1-6; D is perhaps TRBD1 (6 bases). This CDR3 contains 15 residues. V was cut by 0 bases and J by 7 bases, with 11 bases left in between. CDR1 SGHRS and CDR2 YFSETQ come from the germline V gene. The CDR3 sequence is CASSLGARGNSPLHF. The CDR3 region has the DNA TGCGCCAGCAGCTTGGGGGCCAGGGGCAATTCACCCCTCCACTTT.

The V gene is TRBV7-9, the J gene TRBJ2-7; D ambiguous. The CDR3 is 12 amino acids. Germline CDR1 SEHNR, CDR2 FQNEAQ (reference sequence). Trimming shortened V by 2 bases and J by 6 bases, and 8 bases separated the two germline ends. CDR3 region: CASSLSEGEQYV. The CDR3 region has the DNA TGTGCCAGCAGCTTATCCGAAGGCGAGCAGTACGTC.

V gene TRBV5-6 combines with J gene TRBJ2-5, with D perhaps being TRBD1 or TRBD2 (5 bases each). Trimming removed 3 bases from V and 5 bases from J, with 17 bases in between. The germline V gene encodes CDR1 SGHDT and CDR2 YYEEEE. The CDR3 spans 15 residues. The CDR3 DNA reads TGTGCCAGCAGCTACCGCGGGCAGGGAAGCGAGACCCAGTACTTC. It translates to CASSYRGQGSETQYF. The full variable domain, its missing parts supplied by reference TRBV5-6 and TRBJ2-5, is DAGVTQSPTHLIKTRGQQVTLRCSPKSGHDTVSWYQQALGQGPQFIFQYYEEEERQRGNFPDRFSGHQFPNYSSELNVNALLLGDSALYLCASSYRGQGSETQYFGPGTRLLVL.

This clone was detected once. The rearrangement joins TRBV6-6 to TRBJ2-7, with D unclear. V was cut by 0 bases and J by 2 bases, with 5 bases left in between. Germline V lookup: CDR1 MNHNY, CDR2 SVGAGI (reference sequence). This CDR3 is built from 13 residues. The CDR3 bases are TGTGCCAGCAGTTACTCAAGGGCCTACGAGCAGTACGTC. Translation: CASSYSRAYEQYV.